The 24 T cell receptor beta chains given below trace back to one sample, sequenced in a study of Ad26.COV2.S vaccination and SARS-CoV-2 variants. Produced via immunoSEQ multiplex PCR; TCRdb's table is partial and in-frame only. This table holds 300,000 to 400,000 clones, around 89% found once. The sample's treatment: some 20 received Ad26.COV2.S at low or high dose, single or two shots; roughly five received placebo; per-sample allocation not given. Samples analyzed were those drawn on day 63 after the first vaccine or placebo injection. The sequences come from peripheral blood, collected in a trial of Ad26.COV2.S vaccine versus placebo. All receptors come from a person aged 18-60 years who received the Ad26.COV2.S COVID-19 vaccine or a placebo.

This sequence joins TRBV19 and TRBJ2-7; 10 bases agree with TRBD2. Germline-derived CDR1 and CDR2 are LNHDA and SQIVND (reference sequence). Trimming took 4 bases from V and 2 from J; bases not matched to a gene: 2. The CDR3 totals 14 residues. CDR3 in amino acids: CASSTTSGAYEQYF. The CDR3 DNA follows: TGTGCCAGTAGTACCACTAGCGGGGCCTACGAGCAGTACTTC.

V is TRBV19 and J is TRBJ1-4; the D is unclear. V was clipped by 5 bases and J by 3 bases, with 4 bases between them. CDR1 LNHDA and CDR2 SQIVND come from the germline V gene (reference sequence). The length of the CDR3 is 12 residues. DNA for the CDR3: TGTGCCAGTAGTTCTCCTAATGAAAAACTGTTTTTT. This sequence encodes CASSSPNEKLFF.

V gene TRBV5-5 combines with J gene TRBJ1-2; no clear D gene. The germline gives CDR1 SGHKS, CDR2 YYEKEE (reference sequence). The CDR3 is 15 residues long. Trimming removed 4 bases from V and 5 bases from J, with 18 bases in between. In nucleotides, the CDR3 is TGTGCCAGCAGCGCCTGGACGGATCCCCAGTATGGCTACACCTTC. Amino acid sequence: CASSAWTDPQYGYTF.

V gene TRBV15 combines with J gene TRBJ2-5; D gene ambiguous. The germline CDR1 and CDR2 sequences are LNHNV and YYDKDF (reference sequence). V was shortened by 0 bases and J by 3 bases, with 20 bases between the two germline ends. This CDR3 region has 18 residues. DNA for the CDR3: TGTGCCACCAGCAGAGATTCGAGAGACTGGTCGGTGGAAGAGACCCAGTACTTC. It codes for CATSRDSRDWSVEETQYF. Variable domain in full (rest from reference TRBV15 and TRBJ2-5): DAMVIQNPRYQVTQFGKPVTLSCSQTLNHNVMYWYQQKSSQAPKLLFHYYDKDFNNEADTPDNFQSRRPNTSFCFLDIRSPGLGDTAMYLCATSRDSRDWSVEETQYFGPGTRLLVL.

As concerns this clone: Other DNA sequences in the same sample also yield this CDR3. The chain uses TRBV28 and TRBJ2-3; no definite D call. This CDR3 comprises 13 residues. With 2 bases removed from V and 1 base from J, the gap between germline ends came to 4 bases. Germline V gives CDR1 MDHEN, CDR2 SYDVKM. The CDR3 region is CASSLIRTDTQYF. In DNA, the CDR3 is TGTGCCAGCAGTTTAATTCGCACAGATACGCAGTATTTT.

This clone has just one count. This chain links TRBV12-3 or TRBV12-4 with TRBJ2-5, with D tentatively TRBD2 (6 bases). V was trimmed by 1 base and J by 5 bases, leaving 8 bases between them. This CDR3 is 13 amino acids long. The CDR3 coding sequence is TGTGCCAGCAGTTTAGGACTAGAGGAGACCCAGTACTTC. It translates to CASSLGLEETQYF.

The J gene is TRBJ2-1, the V gene TRBV3-1 (or the pseudogene TRBV3-2), with 7 bases fitting TRBD2. The CDR3 is 16 residues long. J lost 0 bases, V lost 0 bases, and 2 bases had no gene match. Germline V gives CDR1 LGHDT, CDR2 YNNKEL (reference sequence). The CDR3 region is CASSQEGLVSYNEQFF. DNA of the CDR3: TGTGCCAGCAGCCAAGAAGGACTAGTCTCCTACAATGAGCAGTTCTTC.

The CDR3 region is CASSSSGRVSGANVLTF. In nucleotides, the CDR3 is TGTGCCAGCAGCTCGTCGGGCAGGGTCTCTGGGGCCAACGTCCTGACTTTC. The gene calls are TRBV7-9 and TRBJ2-6; tentatively, D is TRBD1 (5 bases). Between the trimmed V and J ends, which lost 4 bases and 0 bases, there was a span of 13 bases. The CDR3 has 17 amino acids. Per germline, CDR1 SEHNR and CDR2 FQNEAQ (reference sequence).

J is TRBJ2-1 and V is TRBV5-1; D perhaps matches TRBD2 (6 bases). The CDR3 runs 15 residues. Germline CDR1 SGHRS, CDR2 YFSETQ. V was shortened by 0 bases and J by 6 bases, with 13 bases between the two germline ends. CDR3 DNA sequence: TGCGCCAGCAGCTTGGGTAGCGGCGAGGGCAATGAGCAGTTCTTC. Protein product: CASSLGSGEGNEQFF.

The chain combines TRBV25-1 with TRBJ2-1, with 13 nucleotides matching TRBD2. The V segment lost 4 bases and the J segment 6 bases; nucleotides outside the gene matches: 3. Germline V gives CDR1 MGHDK, CDR2 SYGVNS. This CDR3 spans 15 amino acids. The CDR3 DNA follows: TGTGCCAGCAGTGCGGGACTAGCGGGACTCAATGAGCAGTTCTTC. It encodes CASSAGLAGLNEQFF.

This sequence joins TRBV28 and TRBJ2-7; D gene uncertain. The germline V gene encodes CDR1 MDHEN and CDR2 SYDVKM. This CDR3 contains 12 residues. V was trimmed by 8 bases and J by 2 bases, leaving 10 bases between them. The CDR3: CASSAGPYEQYF. The CDR3 DNA sequence: TGTGCCAGCTCGGCCGGACCCTACGAGCAGTACTTC.

This chain connects TRBV28 to TRBJ2-7; no reliable D call. CDR1 is MDHEN and CDR2 is SYDVKM in the germline V gene. The CDR3 is 12 amino acids. Trimming removed 4 bases at V and 4 bases at J, with 8 bases between. CDR3 sequence: CASSYRVYEQYF. The CDR3 DNA sequence: TGTGCCAGCAGTTATAGGGTGTACGAGCAGTACTTC.

The J gene is TRBJ2-1, the V gene TRBV12-3 or TRBV12-4, with D possibly being TRBD1 or TRBD2 (6 bases each). Trimming left V 5 bases short and J 7 bases short, with 12 bases between. CDR3 length: 13 amino acids. The CDR3 protein is CASSLGGWNEQFF. The CDR3 nucleotides are TGTGCCAGCAGTCTAGGGGGGTGGAATGAGCAGTTCTTC.

The genes are TRBV29-1 and TRBJ2-3, with no clear D. Germline V lookup: CDR1 SQVTM, CDR2 ANQGSEA. The germline V and J ends were trimmed by 4 bases and 3 bases, with 11 bases remaining between them. The CDR3 sequence is 13 residues long. The CDR3 region is CSVAPRTTDTQYF. CDR3 nucleotide sequence: TGCAGCGTTGCACCAAGAACGACAGATACGCAGTATTTT.

This chain links TRBV30 with TRBJ2-2; TRBD2 matches 8 bases. The J segment lost 4 bases and the V segment lost 0 bases, leaving 4 bases of the junction unmatched. The CDR3 covers 15 residues. Germline V lookup: CDR1 GTSNPN, CDR2 SVGIG (reference sequence). CDR3 coding DNA: TGTGCCTGGAGTGTAGGTCTAGCGGGCACCGGGGAGCTGTTTTTT. This codes for CAWSVGLAGTGELFF.

The chain recombines TRBV19 with TRBJ2-2; 11 positions agree with TRBD2. The CDR3 spans 16 residues. The trim removed 6 bases at V and 6 bases at J, leaving 9 bases unmatched. Germline-derived CDR1 and CDR2 are LNHDA and SQIVND (reference sequence). The CDR3 DNA reads TGTGCCAGTAGGATACTAGCGGGGGCCCTCGCCGGGGAGCTGTTTTTT. It is translated as CASRILAGALAGELFF.

The rearrangement uses TRBV4-3 and TRBJ2-5, with D possibly TRBD2 on 5 matching bases. Trimming took off 0 bases at V and 1 base at J, with 9 bases between the two ends. The length of the CDR3 is 15 residues. Germline loops: CDR1 LGHNA, CDR2 YSLEER. The CDR3 here is CASSQDRGFQETQYF. The CDR3 DNA reads TGCGCCAGCAGCCAAGATCGCGGGTTCCAAGAGACCCAGTACTTC.

V usage is TRBV6-4 and J usage is TRBJ2-7; D call uncertain. The CDR3 spans 12 residues. CDR1 and CDR2 (germline): MRHNA, SNTAGT. V lost 2 bases and J 7 bases, leaving 9 bases between the germline ends. The CDR3 DNA is TGTGCCAGCAGTGACAGGGTAGGGGAGCAGTACTTC. Translated: CASSDRVGEQYF.

This chain's CDR3 is CASSPHRGLDYGYTF. The CDR3, as DNA: TGTGCCAGCAGCCCCCACAGGGGGCTCGACTATGGCTACACCTTC. This rearrangement joins TRBV7-8 to TRBJ1-2; 9 bases fit TRBD1. The ends lost 5 bases at V and 3 bases at J; junction bases unmatched: 7. Per germline, CDR1 SGHVS and CDR2 FQNEAQ. The CDR3 contains 15 residues.

This chain links TRBV3-1 (or the pseudogene TRBV3-2) with TRBJ1-1; no definite D call. The germline V and J ends were trimmed by 2 bases and 1 base, with 8 bases remaining between them. The V gene's germline CDR1 is LGHDT and CDR2 YNNKEL (reference sequence). This CDR3 is 14 amino acids long. CDR3 residues: CASSQSPGNTEAFF. CDR3 sequence (DNA): TGTGCCAGCAGCCAATCCCCAGGGAACACTGAAGCTTTCTTT.

This chain connects TRBV18 to TRBJ1-3; D gene uncertain. The CDR3 spans 12 residues. V dropped 9 bases and J dropped 0 bases, with 6 bases sitting between them. Germline lookup yields CDR1 KGHSH and CDR2 LQKENI. In nucleotides, the CDR3 is TGTGCCAGTCGTGACTCTGGAAACACCATATATTTT. Protein product: CASRDSGNTIYF.

The chain joins TRBV5-6 to TRBJ2-7, with D uncertain. This CDR3 spans 12 amino acids. Trimming took 3 bases from V and 0 from J, leaving 4 bases between them. Germline assignment: CDR1 SGHDT and CDR2 YYEEEE. The CDR3 DNA sequence: TGTGCCAGCAGCTATTTCTCCTACGAGCAGTACTTC. This gives the protein CASSYFSYEQYF.

CDR3 DNA sequence: TGCGCCAGCAGCCTCGACCGGGACAGACACGAGCAGTACTTC. Protein product: CASSLDRDRHEQYF. The chain couples TRBV4-1 to TRBJ2-7, with 7 bases matching TRBD1. V lost 4 bases and J lost 5; bases outside the gene matches: 8. The CDR3 contains 14 residues. Germline V CDR1 and CDR2: MGHRA, YSYEKL.

This chain connects TRBV10-3 to TRBJ2-7, with TRBD2 identical over 16 bases. V shed 6 bases, J shed 5 bases, and the junction held 10 bases outside the gene matches. Germline CDR1 and CDR2: ENHRY and SYGVKD. The CDR3 sequence is 17 residues long. The CDR3 nucleotides are TGTGCCATCAGGGACCCGGGGACTAGCGGGAGGGTAGACGAGCAGTACTTC. Its translation is CAIRDPGTSGRVDEQYF.